This record concerns one T cell receptor beta chain sequence. As yet, its antigen is unknown. Losses at the gene ends were 7 bases for V and 6 bases for J; bases not matched to a gene: 9. Germline V lookup: CDR1 SNHLY, CDR2 FYNNEI. The CDR3 runs 14 residues. With survey level as its setting, the immunoSEQ assay was v3.0. Sequenced by immunoSEQ multiplex PCR; TCRdb stores in-frame clones only, minus some. The data contain about 12,000 clones, more than 80% of them singletons. The entry originates in a study of long-term antiretroviral therapy in people with HIV. Study outcomes and limitations: Blood, drawn from the mid-2000s to the late 2010s, may reflect older ART regimens. Repertoire dominance by clones expanded before ART was seen at all time points.

This receptor was taken from a man between 35 and 55 years old with HIV. The rearrangement uses TRBV2 and TRBJ2-1; 7 bases are shared with TRBD2. The sample was unsorted PBMCs, taken 3.4 years after starting antiretroviral therapy. CDR3 protein: CASNGGRVTNEQFF. For the CDR3, the DNA is TGTGCCAGCAATGGCGGGAGAGTTACCAATGAGCAGTTCTTC.